This T cell receptor beta chain appears in the sequencing data of a study of T cell responses to AZD1222 COVID-19 vaccine. The wider study: Second doses were pooled across both intervals (about 4 or about 12 weeks). Study-wide results and caveats: Spike-specific TCR breadth and depth rose after two AZD1222 doses. Spike-wide coverage was observed for vaccine-associated CD4 TCRs, with dominant responses at 160-218 and 743-854. In the spike-specific TCR repertoire, nearly half reportedly target unmutated variant regions.

The table came from immunoSEQ multiplex PCR; TCRdb's copy has only in-frame clones and leaves some out. The sample contains 120,000 or so clones, roughly 84% of which appear only once. As concerns this clone: Its antigen is not known.

This CDR3 region has 15 residues. Germline V lookup: CDR1 MNHEY, CDR2 SVGAGI. J was trimmed by 4 bases and V by 7 bases; bases with no gene match: 10. The material was peripheral blood, obtained on day 0 of AZD1222 vaccination. The TCR was taken from an adult in good health. The chain couples TRBV6-5 to TRBJ2-5; the match to TRBD2 covers 9 bases. The CDR3 nucleotides read TGTGCCAGCACCGCAGGGCTAGCGGGGAGAGAGACCCAGTACTTC. Translated, it gives CASTAGLAGRETQYF.